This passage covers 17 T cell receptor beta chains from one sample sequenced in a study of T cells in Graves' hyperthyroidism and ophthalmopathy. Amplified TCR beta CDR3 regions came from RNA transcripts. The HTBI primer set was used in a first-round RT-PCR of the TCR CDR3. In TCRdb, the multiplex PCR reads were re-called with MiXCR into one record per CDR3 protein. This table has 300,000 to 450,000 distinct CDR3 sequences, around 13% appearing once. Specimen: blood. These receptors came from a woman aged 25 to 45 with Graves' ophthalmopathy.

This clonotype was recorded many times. The CDR3 bases are TGTGCCAGCAGCCTCACTAGCGGGGATAGAGGAGACGAGCAGTACTTC. Amino acid sequence: CASSLTSGDRGDEQYF. J is TRBJ2-7 and V is TRBV7-3; TRBD2 agrees at 10 bases. V lost 5 bases to trimming and J lost 5 bases; unmatched junction nucleotides: 12. The length of the CDR3 is 16 residues. Germline values: CDR1 SGHTA, CDR2 FQGTGA.

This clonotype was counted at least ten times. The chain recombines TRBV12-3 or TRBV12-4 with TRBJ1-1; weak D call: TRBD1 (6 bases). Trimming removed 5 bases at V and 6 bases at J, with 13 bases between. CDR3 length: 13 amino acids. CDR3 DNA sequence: TGTGCCAGCAGTGGGGGCCGTCACGCTGAAGCTTTCTTT. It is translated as CASSGGRHAEAFF.

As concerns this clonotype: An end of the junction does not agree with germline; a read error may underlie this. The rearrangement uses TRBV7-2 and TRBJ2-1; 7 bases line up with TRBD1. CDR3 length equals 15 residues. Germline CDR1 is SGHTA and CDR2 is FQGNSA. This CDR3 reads CASKSPQGVHNEQLF. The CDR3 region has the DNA TGTGCCAGCAAATCCCCGCAGGGGGTCCACAATGAGCAGCTCTTC.

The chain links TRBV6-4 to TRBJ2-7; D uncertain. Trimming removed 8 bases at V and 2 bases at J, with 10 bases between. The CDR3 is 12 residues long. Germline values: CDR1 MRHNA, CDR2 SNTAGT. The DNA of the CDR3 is TGTGCCAGCCCGGCGAGGACCTACGAGCAGTACTTC. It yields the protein CASPARTYEQYF.

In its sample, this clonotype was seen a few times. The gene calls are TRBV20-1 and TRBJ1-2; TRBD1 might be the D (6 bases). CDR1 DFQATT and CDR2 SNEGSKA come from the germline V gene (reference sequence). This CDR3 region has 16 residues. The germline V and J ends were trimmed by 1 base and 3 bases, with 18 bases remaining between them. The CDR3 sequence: CSARVPPPSGDYGYTF. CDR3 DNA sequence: TGCAGTGCTAGAGTACCCCCTCCTTCAGGGGACTATGGCTACACCTTC.

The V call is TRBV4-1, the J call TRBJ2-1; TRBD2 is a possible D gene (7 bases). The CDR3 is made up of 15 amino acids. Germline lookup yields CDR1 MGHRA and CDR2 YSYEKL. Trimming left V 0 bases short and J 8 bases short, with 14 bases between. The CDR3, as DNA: TGCGCCAGCAGCCAAGATACCCGGGGGGCCCATGAGCAGTTCTTC. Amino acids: CASSQDTRGAHEQFF.

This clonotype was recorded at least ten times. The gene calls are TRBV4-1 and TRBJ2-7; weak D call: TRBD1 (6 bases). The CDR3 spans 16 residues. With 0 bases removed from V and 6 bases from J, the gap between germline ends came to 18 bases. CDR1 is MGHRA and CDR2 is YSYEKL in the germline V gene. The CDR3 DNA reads TGCGCCAGCAGCCAAGAAAACAATTTCCGGGACATCGAGCAGTACTTC. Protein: CASSQENNFRDIEQYF.

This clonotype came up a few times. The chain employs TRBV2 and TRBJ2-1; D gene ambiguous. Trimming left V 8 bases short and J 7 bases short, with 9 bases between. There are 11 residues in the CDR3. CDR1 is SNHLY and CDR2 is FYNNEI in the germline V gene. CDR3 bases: TGTGCCAGCCTTACGTCGAATGAGCAGTTCTTC. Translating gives CASLTSNEQFF.

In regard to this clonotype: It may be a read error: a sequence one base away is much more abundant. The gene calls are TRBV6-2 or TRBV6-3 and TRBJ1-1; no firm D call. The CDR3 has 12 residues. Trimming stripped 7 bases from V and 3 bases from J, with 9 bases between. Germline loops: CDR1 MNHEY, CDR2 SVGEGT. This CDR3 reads CASMAPDTEAFF. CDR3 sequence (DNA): TGTGCCAGCATGGCACCGGACACTGAAGCTTTCTTT.

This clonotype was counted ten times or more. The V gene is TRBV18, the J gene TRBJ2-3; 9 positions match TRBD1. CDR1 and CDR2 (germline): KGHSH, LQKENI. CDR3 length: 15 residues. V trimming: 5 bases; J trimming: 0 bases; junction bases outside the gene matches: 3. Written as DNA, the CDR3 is TGTGCCAGCTCAACCGGGACAGGGAGCACAGATACGCAGTATTTT. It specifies CASSTGTGSTDTQYF.

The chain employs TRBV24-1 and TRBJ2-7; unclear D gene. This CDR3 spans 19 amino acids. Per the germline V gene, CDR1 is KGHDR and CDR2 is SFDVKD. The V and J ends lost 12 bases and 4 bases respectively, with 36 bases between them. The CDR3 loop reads CAPSRRATCSSRPKYEQYF. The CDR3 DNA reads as TGTGCCCCCTCTCGTCGGGCCACATGTTCTTCCCGACCCAAATACGAGCAGTACTTC.

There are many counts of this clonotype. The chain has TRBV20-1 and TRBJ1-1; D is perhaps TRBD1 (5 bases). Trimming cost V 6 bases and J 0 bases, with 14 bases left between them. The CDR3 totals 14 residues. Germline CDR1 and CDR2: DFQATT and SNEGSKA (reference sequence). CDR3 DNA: TGCAGTGCAACGAAGACAGAGATGAACACTGAAGCTTTCTTT. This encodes CSATKTEMNTEAFF.

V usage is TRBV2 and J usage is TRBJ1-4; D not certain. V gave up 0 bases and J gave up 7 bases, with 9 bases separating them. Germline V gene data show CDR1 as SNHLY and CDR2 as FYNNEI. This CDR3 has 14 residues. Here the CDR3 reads CASSEAGRAEKLFF. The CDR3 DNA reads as TGTGCCAGCAGTGAAGCAGGCCGGGCTGAAAAACTGTTTTTT.

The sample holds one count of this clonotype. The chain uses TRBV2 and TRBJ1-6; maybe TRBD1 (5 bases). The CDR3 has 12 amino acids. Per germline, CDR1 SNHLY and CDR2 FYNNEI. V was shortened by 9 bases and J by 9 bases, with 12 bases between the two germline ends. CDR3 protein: CARSPGGSPLHF. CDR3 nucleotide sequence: TGTGCCAGAAGCCCGGGGGGTTCACCCCTCCACTTT.

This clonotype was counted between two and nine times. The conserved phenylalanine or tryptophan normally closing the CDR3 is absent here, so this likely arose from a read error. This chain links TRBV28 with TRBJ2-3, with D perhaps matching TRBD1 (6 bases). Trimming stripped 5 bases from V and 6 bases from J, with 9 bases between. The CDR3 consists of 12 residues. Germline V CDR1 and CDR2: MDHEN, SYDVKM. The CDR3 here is CASSPRGDTQYL. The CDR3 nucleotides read TGTGCCAGCAGTCCTAGGGGGGATACGCAGTATCTT.

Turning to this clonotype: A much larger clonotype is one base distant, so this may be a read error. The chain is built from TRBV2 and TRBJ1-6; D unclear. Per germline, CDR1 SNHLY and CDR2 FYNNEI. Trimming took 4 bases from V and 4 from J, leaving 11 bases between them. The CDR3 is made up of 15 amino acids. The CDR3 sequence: CASSVGREYNSPLHF. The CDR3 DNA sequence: TGTGCCAGCAGTGTTGGACGGGAGTATAATTCACCCCTCCACTTT.

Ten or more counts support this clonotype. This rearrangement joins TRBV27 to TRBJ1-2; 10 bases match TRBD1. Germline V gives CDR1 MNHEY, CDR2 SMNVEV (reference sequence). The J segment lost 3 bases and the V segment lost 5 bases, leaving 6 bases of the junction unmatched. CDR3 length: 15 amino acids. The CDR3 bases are TGTGCCAGCAGTCGGTCCGGGACAGGGGACTATGGCTACACCTTC. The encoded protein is CASSRSGTGDYGYTF.